This TCR beta chain came from a study of blood T cell repertoires in COVID-19. Study in general: T cells, B-cell-depleted T cells, or PBMCs supplied cDNA or gDNA.

V was cut by 7 bases and J by 5 bases, with 17 bases left in between. The germline V gene has CDR1 MDHEN and CDR2 SYDVKM. The CDR3 consists of 14 residues. Measured with immunoSEQ multiplex PCR; TCRdb has only the in-frame clones, and not every one. The sample lists some 170,000 clones, about 81% seen once, with roughly 9.1% in the top ten. The chain has TRBV28 and TRBJ1-1; tentative D call: TRBD1 (6 bases). The sequence was collected from an older woman with acute or convalescent COVID-19. Sequenced material: peripheral blood. The CDR3 DNA reads TGTGCCAGCAAATCATACAGGGATGGAACTGAAGCTTTCTTT. Protein sequence: CASKSYRDGTEAFF. Drawing the rest from reference TRBV28 and TRBJ1-1, the complete variable domain is DVKVTQSSRYLVKRTGEKVFLECVQDMDHENMFWYRQDPGLGLRLIYFSYDVKMKEKGDIPEGYSVSREKKERFSLILESASTNQTSMYLCASKSYRDGTEAFFGQGTRLTVV.